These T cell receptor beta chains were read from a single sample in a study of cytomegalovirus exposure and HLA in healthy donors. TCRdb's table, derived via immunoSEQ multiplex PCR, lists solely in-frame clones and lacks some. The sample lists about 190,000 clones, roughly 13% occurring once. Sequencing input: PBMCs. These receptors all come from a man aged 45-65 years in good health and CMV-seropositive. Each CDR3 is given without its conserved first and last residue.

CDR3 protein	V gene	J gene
ASSLRTSGYNEQF	TRBV5-4	TRBJ2-1
ASRTSGGYNEQF	TRBV6-5	TRBJ2-1
ASSSTGGHYGYT	TRBV28	TRBJ1-2
ASSLRGQGTYNEQF	TRBV11-3	TRBJ2-1
ASSRGLANTGELF	TRBV28	TRBJ2-2
ASSLTALNTEAF	TRBV28	TRBJ1-1
ASRSSGNTIY	TRBV6-5	TRBJ1-3
ASSKPGQGTYEQY	TRBV19	TRBJ2-7
ATSRTGEINNQPQH	TRBV15	TRBJ1-5
ASSLAGRLNTEAF	TRBV28	TRBJ1-1
ASSFKGQGKGTQY	TRBV5-8	TRBJ2-3